A single sample is the source of the 21 T cell receptor beta chains below, sequenced in a study of T cells in Graves' hyperthyroidism and ophthalmopathy. RNA transcripts provided the source from which TCR beta CDR3 regions were amplified. An initial round of RT-PCR targeting the TCR CDR3 relied on the HTBI primer set. MiXCR, run by TCRdb on the multiplex PCR reads, gives a single entry per CDR3 protein. The sample includes some 180,000 distinct CDR3 sequences, around a sixth of them seen just once. Sequencing input: blood. Receptor source: a woman aged 45-59 years with Graves' hyperthyroidism.

Ten or more counts support this clonotype. V is TRBV6-2 or TRBV6-3 and J is TRBJ2-7; 13 nucleotides agree with TRBD2. V shed 5 bases and J 4 bases; nucleotides not matched to a gene: 5. This CDR3 has 15 amino acids. The germline V gene encodes CDR1 MNHEY and CDR2 SVGEGT. CDR3 nucleotide sequence: TGTGCCAGCAGTCCTCGACTAGCGGGAGGATACGAGCAGTACTTC. As protein: CASSPRLAGGYEQYF.

This clonotype was found a few times. One end of the junction varies from germline; a read error may be responsible. This chain links TRBV19 with TRBJ1-2, with D perhaps TRBD1 (5 bases). CDR3 size: 15 residues. Per the germline V gene, CDR1 is LNHDA and CDR2 is SQIVND (reference sequence). The CDR3 reads CANSTQGEGNYGYTF. Here the CDR3 DNA reads TGTGCCAATAGTACCCAGGGAGAGGGGAACTATGGCTACACCTTC.

This clonotype showed up many times. The rearrangement links TRBV5-4 to TRBJ2-1; TRBD2 agrees at 8 bases. The CDR3 runs 14 residues. V lost 4 bases, J lost 5 bases, and 5 bases stayed unmatched. From germline, CDR1 is SGHNT and CDR2 YYREEE (reference sequence). CDR3 bases: TGTGCCAGCAGCCCAGCGGGAGTGGACAATGAGCAGTTCTTC. Translated, it gives CASSPAGVDNEQFF.

The chain employs TRBV19 and TRBJ1-5; D may be TRBD1 (6 bases). The length of the CDR3 is 15 residues. The ends were cut back, 5 bases at V and 1 base at J, with 12 bases in the middle. Germline V gene lookup returns CDR1 LNHDA and CDR2 SQIVND (reference sequence). CDR3 nucleotides: TGTGCCAGTAGTTCCCGAGACAGGAGCAATCAGCCCCAGCATTTT. Translation: CASSSRDRSNQPQHF.

The genes are TRBV5-4 and TRBJ2-3; maybe TRBD1 (7 bases). There are 14 residues in the CDR3. The germline V gene has CDR1 SGHNT and CDR2 YYREEE (reference sequence). Trimming removed 4 bases at V and 3 bases at J, with 12 bases between. This CDR3 reads CASSPAGQTDTQYF. The DNA for the CDR3 is TGTGCCAGCAGCCCCGCGGGACAGACAGATACGCAGTATTTT.

The V call is TRBV7-9, the J call TRBJ1-1; 7 bases line up with TRBD1. Germline V gene lookup returns CDR1 SEHNR and CDR2 FQNEAQ (reference sequence). V gave up 3 bases and J gave up 0 bases; unmatched junction bases: 16. This CDR3 is built from 19 residues. The chain's CDR3 is CASSFPIPTGRLMNTEAFF. The CDR3, as DNA: TGTGCCAGCAGCTTCCCAATCCCGACAGGGCGCCTTATGAACACTGAAGCTTTCTTT.

Many counts were recorded for this clonotype. This chain joins TRBV13 and TRBJ1-2, with D possibly being TRBD1 (5 bases). Trimming removed 2 bases from V and 2 bases from J, with 9 bases in between. Germline CDR1 PRHDT, CDR2 FYEKMQ (reference sequence). CDR3 size: 14 residues. For the CDR3, the DNA is TGTGCCAGCAGCTTATGGGGCTCAAACTATGGCTACACCTTC. Amino acid sequence: CASSLWGSNYGYTF.

This clonotype showed up many times. The gene calls are TRBV10-3 and TRBJ2-3; D is tentatively TRBD1 or TRBD2 (6 bases each). This CDR3 has 16 residues. Germline values: CDR1 ENHRY, CDR2 SYGVKD. Trimming left V 4 bases short and J 0 bases short, with 14 bases between. CDR3 in amino acids: CAISGGLGASTDTQYF. The CDR3 bases are TGTGCCATCAGTGGGGGACTGGGGGCTAGCACAGATACGCAGTATTTT.

As regards this clonotype: The conserved phenylalanine or tryptophan is not found at the CDR3 terminus, so this likely reflects a read error. V is TRBV12-3 or TRBV12-4 and J is TRBJ2-7; a possible D gene is TRBD1 (6 bases). With 6 bases removed from V and 4 bases from J, the gap between germline ends came to 10 bases. The CDR3 loop spans 12 amino acids. The CDR3 sequence is CASRQGGYEQYL. Written as DNA, the CDR3 is TGTGCCAGCAGACAAGGGGGATACGAGCAGTACCTC.

V and J are TRBV6-1 and TRBJ2-2; perhaps TRBD1 as D (6 bases). V dropped 8 bases and J dropped 6 bases, with 19 bases sitting between them. The CDR3 has 15 amino acids. Germline CDR1 reads MNHNS; CDR2 reads SASEGT. This CDR3 is CASELGQGIPGELFF. The DNA for the CDR3 is TGTGCCAGCGAACTAGGGCAGGGGATACCCGGGGAGCTGTTTTTT.

The chain carries TRBV3-1 and TRBJ1-2; D unresolved. Germline V gives CDR1 LGHDT, CDR2 YNNKEL (reference sequence). The CDR3 runs 15 residues. V lost 0 bases and J lost 5, with 13 bases in between. Written as DNA, the CDR3 is TGTGCCAGCAGCCAAGACCCGGGAATAGGGTATGGCTACACCTTC. It translates to CASSQDPGIGYGYTF.

The rearrangement joins TRBV7-8 to TRBJ1-4; no definite D call. Between the trimmed V and J ends, which lost 3 bases and 8 bases, there was a span of 13 bases. Looked up from germline, CDR1 is SGHVS and CDR2 is FQNEAQ. The CDR3 length is 14 residues. CDR3 protein: CASSFGYDTEKLFF. The CDR3 DNA reads as TGTGCCAGCAGCTTCGGGTATGACACAGAAAAACTGTTTTTT.

The chain links TRBV3-1 to TRBJ1-2; unclear D gene. The V gene's germline CDR1 is LGHDT and CDR2 YNNKEL (reference sequence). The CDR3 is 15 residues long. The V and J ends lost 3 bases and 6 bases respectively, with 17 bases between them. CDR3 in amino acids: CASSQMAGGFNGYTF. CDR3 in DNA: TGTGCCAGCAGCCAGATGGCTGGTGGTTTCAATGGCTACACCTTC.

The chain recombines TRBV20-1 with TRBJ2-5; D remains ambiguous. With 1 base removed from V and 4 bases from J, the gap between germline ends came to 13 bases. This CDR3 contains 14 residues. Germline V lookup: CDR1 DFQATT, CDR2 SNEGSKA (reference sequence). The CDR3 DNA follows: TGCAGTGCTAGAGGTCTTCAGAGTGTAGAGACCCAGTACTTC. Amino acid sequence: CSARGLQSVETQYF.

This chain uses TRBV30 with TRBJ1-3; D is ambiguous. Germline V CDR1 and CDR2: GTSNPN, SVGIG (reference sequence). CDR3 length: 12 amino acids. V was cut by 3 bases and J by 2 bases, with 5 bases left in between. In DNA form, the CDR3 reads TGTGCCTGGAGCGGTACTGGAAACACCATATATTTT. It is translated as CAWSGTGNTIYF. The full variable domain, rest sourced from reference TRBV30 and TRBJ1-3, is SQTIHQWPATLVQPVGSPLSLECTVEGTSNPNLYWYRQAAGRGLQLLFYSVGIGQISSEVPQNLSASRPQDRQFILSSKKLLLSDSGFYLCAWSGTGNTIYFGEGSWLTVV.

On this clonotype: A much larger clone differs by one base, so this may be a read error. The V and J genes are TRBV19 and TRBJ1-1, with 7 bases fitting TRBD1. The V and J ends lost 5 bases and 9 bases, in that order; junction bases with no gene match: 15. In germline, CDR1 is LNHDA, CDR2 SQIVND (reference sequence). There are 15 residues in the CDR3. The CDR3 loop is CASSPQLTGRTKAFF. The CDR3 DNA reads as TGTGCCAGTAGTCCTCAATTGACAGGGAGGACTAAAGCTTTCTTT.

The chain carries TRBV12-3 or TRBV12-4 and TRBJ1-5; 10 bases are a match to TRBD1. The CDR3 spans 17 residues. Trimming cost V 0 bases and J 7 bases; bases outside gene matches: 9. The CDR3 coding sequence is TGTGCCAGCAGTTTAGCTCTGGGGACAGGGGTAACCCAGCCCCAGCATTTT. Translated, it gives CASSLALGTGVTQPQHF.

This clonotype was seen repeatedly, ten times or more. This CDR3 reads CASSFDHQPMNTEAFF. DNA of the CDR3: TGTGCCAGCAGCTTCGACCACCAGCCTATGAACACTGAAGCTTTCTTT. The chain couples TRBV11-2 to TRBJ1-1; D call uncertain. Deletions cut 3 bases from V and 0 bases from J, with 14 bases between. In germline, CDR1 is SGHAT, CDR2 FQNNGV. The CDR3 has 16 amino acids.

The chain uses TRBV20-1 and TRBJ2-3; 7 positions match TRBD2. Germline CDR1 is DFQATT and CDR2 is SNEGSKA (reference sequence). The CDR3 is 15 residues long. V was pared by 3 bases and J by 6 bases, with 12 bases of the junction left unmatched. Here the CDR3 DNA reads TGCAGTGCTAGGTCTAGCGGTACTCCGTTCGATACGCAGTATTTT. Protein sequence: CSARSSGTPFDTQYF.

J is TRBJ1-5 and V is TRBV10-2; D perhaps matches TRBD1 (6 bases). This CDR3 contains 15 residues. Germline V gene lookup returns CDR1 WSHSY and CDR2 SAAADI. V was trimmed by 4 bases and J by 7 bases, leaving 17 bases between them. The DNA for the CDR3 is TGCGCCAGCAGTGGGGGAGTGGGGGCATTCCAGCCCCAGCATTTT. Protein sequence: CASSGGVGAFQPQHF.

The sample holds many counts of this clonotype. The chain employs TRBV14 and TRBJ2-1; 8 bases align to TRBD2. Germline CDR1 and CDR2: SGHDN and FVKESK. Trimming took 0 bases from V and 4 from J; bases not matched to a gene: 11. This CDR3 comprises 18 residues. The chain's CDR3 is CASSQDRWREDPYNEQFF. Written as DNA, the CDR3 is TGTGCCAGCAGCCAAGATCGGTGGCGGGAGGACCCATACAATGAGCAGTTCTTC.